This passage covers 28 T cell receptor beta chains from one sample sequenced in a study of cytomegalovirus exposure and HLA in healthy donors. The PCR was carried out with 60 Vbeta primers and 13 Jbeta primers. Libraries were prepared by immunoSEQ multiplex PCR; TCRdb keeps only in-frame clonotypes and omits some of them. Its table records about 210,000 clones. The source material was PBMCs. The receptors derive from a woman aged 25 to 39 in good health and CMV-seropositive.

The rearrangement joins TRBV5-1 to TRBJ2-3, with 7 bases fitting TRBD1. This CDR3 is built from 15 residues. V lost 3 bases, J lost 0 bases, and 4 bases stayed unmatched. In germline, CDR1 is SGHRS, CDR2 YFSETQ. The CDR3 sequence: CASSYQTGSTDTQYF. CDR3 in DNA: TGCGCCAGCAGCTACCAGACAGGGAGCACAGATACGCAGTATTTT.

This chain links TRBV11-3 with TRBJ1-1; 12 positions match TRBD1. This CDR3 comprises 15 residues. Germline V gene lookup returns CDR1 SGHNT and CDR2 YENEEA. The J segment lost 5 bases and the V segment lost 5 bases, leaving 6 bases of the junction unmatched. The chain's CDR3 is CASSAGQGAKTEAFF. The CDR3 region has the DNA TGTGCCAGCAGCGCGGGACAGGGGGCGAAAACTGAAGCTTTCTTT.

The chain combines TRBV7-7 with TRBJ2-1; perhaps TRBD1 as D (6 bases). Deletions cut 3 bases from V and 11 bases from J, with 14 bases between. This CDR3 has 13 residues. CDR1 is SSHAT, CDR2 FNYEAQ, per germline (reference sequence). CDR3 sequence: CASSFGGQGKQFF. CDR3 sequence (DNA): TGTGCCAGCAGCTTCGGCGGGCAGGGGAAGCAGTTCTTC.

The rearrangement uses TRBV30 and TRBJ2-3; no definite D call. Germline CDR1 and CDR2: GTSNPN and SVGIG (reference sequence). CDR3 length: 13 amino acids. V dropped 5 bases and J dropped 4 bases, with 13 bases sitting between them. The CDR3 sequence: CAWGLKSADTQYF. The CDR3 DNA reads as TGTGCCTGGGGTCTTAAATCGGCAGATACGCAGTATTTT.

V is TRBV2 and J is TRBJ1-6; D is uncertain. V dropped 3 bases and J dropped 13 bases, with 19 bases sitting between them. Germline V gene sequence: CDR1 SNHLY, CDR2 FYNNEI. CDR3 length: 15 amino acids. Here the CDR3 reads CASSERGLFGSPLHF. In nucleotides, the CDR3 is TGTGCCAGCAGTGAGAGAGGATTATTCGGGTCGCCCCTCCACTTT.

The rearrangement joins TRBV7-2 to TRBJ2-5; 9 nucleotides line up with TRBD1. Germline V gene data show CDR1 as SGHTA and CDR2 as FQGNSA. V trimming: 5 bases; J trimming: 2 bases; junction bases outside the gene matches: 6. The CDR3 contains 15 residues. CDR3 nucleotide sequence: TGTGCCAGCAGCAAGAACAGGGGGCGACAAGAGACCCAGTACTTC. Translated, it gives CASSKNRGRQETQYF.

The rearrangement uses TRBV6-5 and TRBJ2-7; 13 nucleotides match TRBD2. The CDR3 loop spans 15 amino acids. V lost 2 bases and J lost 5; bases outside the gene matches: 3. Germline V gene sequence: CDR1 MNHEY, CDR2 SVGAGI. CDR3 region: CASSYGGLAGDEQYF. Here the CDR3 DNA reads TGTGCCAGCAGTTACGGAGGACTAGCGGGAGACGAGCAGTACTTC.

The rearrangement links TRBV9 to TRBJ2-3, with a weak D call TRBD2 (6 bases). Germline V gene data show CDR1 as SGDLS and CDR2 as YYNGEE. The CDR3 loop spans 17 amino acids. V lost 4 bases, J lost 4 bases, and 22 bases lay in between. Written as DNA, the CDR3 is TGTGCCAGCAGCCGGGAGATCTTAGCGTATGGGCCAGATACGCAGTATTTT. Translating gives CASSREILAYGPDTQYF.

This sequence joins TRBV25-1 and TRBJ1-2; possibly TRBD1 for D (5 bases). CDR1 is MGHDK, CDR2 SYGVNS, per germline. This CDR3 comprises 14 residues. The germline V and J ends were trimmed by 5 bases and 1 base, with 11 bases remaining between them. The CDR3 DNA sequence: TGTGCCAGCAGTCTAACAGGCCTTAACTATGGCTACACCTTC. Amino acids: CASSLTGLNYGYTF.

CDR3: CASSDVAGGYSPLHF. Written as DNA, the CDR3 is TGTGCCAGCAGTGACGTGGCGGGCGGGTATTCACCCCTCCACTTT. The rearrangement uses TRBV2 and TRBJ1-6, with D unclear. CDR1 and CDR2 from the germline V gene are SNHLY and FYNNEI. The ends were cut back, 3 bases at V and 8 bases at J, with 14 bases in the middle. The CDR3 length is 15 residues. Full variable domain (missing parts from reference TRBV2 and TRBJ1-6): EPEVTQTPSHQVTQMGQEVILRCVPISNHLYFYWYRQILGQKVEFLVSFYNNEISEKSEIFDDQFSVERPDGSNFTLKIRSTKLEDSAMYFCASSDVAGGYSPLHFGNGTRLTVT.

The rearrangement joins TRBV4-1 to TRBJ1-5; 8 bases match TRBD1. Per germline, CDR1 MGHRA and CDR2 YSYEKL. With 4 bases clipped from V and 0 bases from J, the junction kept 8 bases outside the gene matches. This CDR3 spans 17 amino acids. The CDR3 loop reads CASSRGQGTYSNQPQHF. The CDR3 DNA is TGCGCCAGCAGCCGCGGACAGGGAACCTATAGCAATCAGCCCCAGCATTTT.

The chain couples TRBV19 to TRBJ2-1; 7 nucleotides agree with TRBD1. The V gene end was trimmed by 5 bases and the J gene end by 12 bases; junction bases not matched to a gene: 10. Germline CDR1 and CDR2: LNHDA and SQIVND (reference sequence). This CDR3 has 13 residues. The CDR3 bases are TGTGCCAGTAGTTCATACGACAGGGTTGTGCAGTTCTTC. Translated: CASSSYDRVVQFF.

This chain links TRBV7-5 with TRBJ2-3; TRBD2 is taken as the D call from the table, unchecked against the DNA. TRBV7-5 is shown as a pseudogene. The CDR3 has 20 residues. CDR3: CVRSLEDRRPLDSSTDTQYF. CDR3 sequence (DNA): TGTGTCAGAAGCTTAGAGGATCGCCGGCCGCTGGACTCTAGCACAGATACGCAGTATTTT.

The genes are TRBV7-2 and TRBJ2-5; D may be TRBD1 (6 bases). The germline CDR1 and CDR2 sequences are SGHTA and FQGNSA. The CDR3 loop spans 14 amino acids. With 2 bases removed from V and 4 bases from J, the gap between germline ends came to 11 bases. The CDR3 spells CASSLRTATETQYF. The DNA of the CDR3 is TGTGCCAGCAGCTTAAGGACAGCGACAGAGACCCAGTACTTC.

CDR3 sequence (DNA): TGTGCCAGCAGACCGACAGGGCATAATGAAAAACTGTTTTTT. Translated: CASRPTGHNEKLFF. The V call is TRBV7-2, the J call TRBJ1-4, with 7 positions matching TRBD1. Losses at the gene ends were 6 bases for V and 4 bases for J; bases not matched to a gene: 5. Germline V lookup: CDR1 SGHTA, CDR2 FQGNSA. This CDR3 has 14 residues.

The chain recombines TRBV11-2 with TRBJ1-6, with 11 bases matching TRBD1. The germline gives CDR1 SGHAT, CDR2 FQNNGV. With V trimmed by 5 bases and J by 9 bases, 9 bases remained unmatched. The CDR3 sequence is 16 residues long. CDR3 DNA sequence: TGTGCCAGCAGCCTAGGACAGGGGGCGGAAGGTTCACCCCTCCACTTT. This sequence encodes CASSLGQGAEGSPLHF.

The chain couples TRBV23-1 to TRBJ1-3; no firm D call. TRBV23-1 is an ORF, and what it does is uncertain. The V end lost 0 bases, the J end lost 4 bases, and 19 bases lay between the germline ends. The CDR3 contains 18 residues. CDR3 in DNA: TGCGCCAGCAGTCAATCCCCCCGGAGGACCTGTGCGGGAAACACCATATATTTT. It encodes CASSQSPRRTCAGNTIYF.

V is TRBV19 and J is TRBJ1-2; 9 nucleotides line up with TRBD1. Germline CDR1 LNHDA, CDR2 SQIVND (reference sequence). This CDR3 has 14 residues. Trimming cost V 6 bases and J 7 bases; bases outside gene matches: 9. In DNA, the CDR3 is TGTGCCAGTAGCATCCCACAGGGGGCAGGTGGCTACACCTTC. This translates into CASSIPQGAGGYTF.

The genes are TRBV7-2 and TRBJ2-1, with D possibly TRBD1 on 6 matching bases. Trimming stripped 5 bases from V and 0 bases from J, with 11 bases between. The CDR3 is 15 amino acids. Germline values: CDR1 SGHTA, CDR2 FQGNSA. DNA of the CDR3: TGTGCCAGCAGCCCGACAGGCAACTCCTACAATGAGCAGTTCTTC. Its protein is CASSPTGNSYNEQFF.

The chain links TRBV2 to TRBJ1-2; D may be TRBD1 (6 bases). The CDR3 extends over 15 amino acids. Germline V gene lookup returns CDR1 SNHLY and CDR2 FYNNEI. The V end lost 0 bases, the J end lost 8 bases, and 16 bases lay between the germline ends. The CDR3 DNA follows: TGTGCCAGCAGTGAAGCGCTTTTACAGGGAGAGGGCTACACCTTC. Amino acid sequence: CASSEALLQGEGYTF.

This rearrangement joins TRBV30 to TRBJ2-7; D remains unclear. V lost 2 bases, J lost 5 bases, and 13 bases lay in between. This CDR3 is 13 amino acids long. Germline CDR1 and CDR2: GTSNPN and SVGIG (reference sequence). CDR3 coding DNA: TGTGCCTGGAGTCCCTCAACAGAGAACGAGCAGTACTTC. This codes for CAWSPSTENEQYF.

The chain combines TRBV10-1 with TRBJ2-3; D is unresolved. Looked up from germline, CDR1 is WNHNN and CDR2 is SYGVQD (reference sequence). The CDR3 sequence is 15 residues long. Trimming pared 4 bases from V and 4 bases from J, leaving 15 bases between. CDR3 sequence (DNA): TGCGCCAGCAGTGTATCCTCGAGGTCGGCAGATACGCAGTATTTT. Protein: CASSVSSRSADTQYF.

The CDR3 DNA reads TGTGCCAGCAGTCATACAGACAGATGGCGGCTCCCCACGACCTACGAGCAGTACTTC. It is translated as CASSHTDRWRLPTTYEQYF. V gene TRBV27 combines with J gene TRBJ2-7; maybe TRBD1 (5 bases). In germline, CDR1 is MNHEY, CDR2 SMNVEV (reference sequence). The V gene lost 5 bases and the J gene lost 2 bases, with 28 bases spanning the gap. The CDR3 length is 19 residues.

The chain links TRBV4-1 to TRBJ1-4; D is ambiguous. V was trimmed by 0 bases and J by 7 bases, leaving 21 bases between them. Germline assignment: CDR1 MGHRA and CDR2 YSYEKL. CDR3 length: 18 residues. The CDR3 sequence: CASSQDGDPRSISEKLFF. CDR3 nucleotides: TGCGCCAGCAGCCAAGACGGAGACCCTAGGAGCATTTCTGAAAAACTGTTTTTT.

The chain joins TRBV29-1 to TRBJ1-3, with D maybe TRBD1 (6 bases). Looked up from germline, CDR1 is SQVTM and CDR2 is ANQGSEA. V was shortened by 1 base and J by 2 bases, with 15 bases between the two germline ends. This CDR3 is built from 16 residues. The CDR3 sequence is CSVEGTRGLTGNTIYF. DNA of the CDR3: TGCAGCGTTGAAGGAACGCGGGGGCTGACTGGAAACACCATATATTTT.

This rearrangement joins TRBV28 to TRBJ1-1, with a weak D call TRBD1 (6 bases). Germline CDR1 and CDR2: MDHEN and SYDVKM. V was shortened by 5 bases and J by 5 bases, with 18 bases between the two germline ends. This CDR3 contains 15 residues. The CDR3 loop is CASSPEGEGYTEAFF. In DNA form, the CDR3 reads TGTGCCAGCAGTCCCGAGGGGGAAGGCTATACTGAAGCTTTCTTT.

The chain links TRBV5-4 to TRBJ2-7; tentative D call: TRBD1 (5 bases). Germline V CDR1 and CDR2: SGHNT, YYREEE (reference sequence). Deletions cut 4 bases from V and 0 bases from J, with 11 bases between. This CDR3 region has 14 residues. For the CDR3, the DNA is TGTGCCAGCAGCCCAACAGGCGTCTCCTACGAGCAGTACTTC. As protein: CASSPTGVSYEQYF.

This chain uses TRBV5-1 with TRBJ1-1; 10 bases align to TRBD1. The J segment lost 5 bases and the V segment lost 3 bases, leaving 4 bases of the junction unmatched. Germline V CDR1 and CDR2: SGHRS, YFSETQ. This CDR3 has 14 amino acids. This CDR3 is CASSSGQGWTEAFF. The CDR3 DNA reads TGCGCCAGCAGCTCGGGACAGGGGTGGACTGAAGCTTTCTTT.